This TCR beta chain derives from a study of blood T cell repertoires in COVID-19. About the study: The analysed material was cDNA or gDNA that came from T cells, B-cell-depleted T cells, or PBMCs.

The length of the CDR3 is 17 residues. The ends were cut back, 5 bases at V and 0 bases at J, with 17 bases in the middle. Germline CDR1 and CDR2: SEHNR and FQNEAQ (reference sequence). Libraries were prepared by immunoSEQ multiplex PCR; TCRdb keeps only in-frame clonotypes and omits some of them. The sample lists approximately 140,000 clones; about four fifths were seen once. The J gene is TRBJ1-3, the V gene TRBV7-9; perhaps TRBD1 as D (5 bases). This TCR came from an elderly woman with acute or convalescent COVID-19. Sequenced sample: peripheral blood. The CDR3 is CASSLGLLRDSGNTIYF. In nucleotides, the CDR3 is TGTGCCAGCAGCCTGGGGCTCCTAAGGGACTCTGGAAACACCATATATTTT.